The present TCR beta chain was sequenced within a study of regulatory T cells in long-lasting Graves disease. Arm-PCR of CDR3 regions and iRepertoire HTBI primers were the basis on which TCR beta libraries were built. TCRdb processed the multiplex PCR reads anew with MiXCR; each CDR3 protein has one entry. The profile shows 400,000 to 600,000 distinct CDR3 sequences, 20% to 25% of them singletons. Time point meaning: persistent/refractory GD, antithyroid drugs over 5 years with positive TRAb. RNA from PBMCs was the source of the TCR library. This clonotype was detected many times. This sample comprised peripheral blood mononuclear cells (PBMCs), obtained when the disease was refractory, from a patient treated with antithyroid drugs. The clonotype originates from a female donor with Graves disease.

CDR3 in amino acids: CATSDSDFRGGGQTQYF. DNA for the CDR3: TGTGCCACCAGTGATTCCGACTTCAGGGGAGGCGGACAGACCCAGTACTTC. The genes are TRBV24-1 and TRBJ2-5; possibly TRBD1 or TRBD2 for D (6 bases each). V was trimmed by 2 bases and J by 6 bases, leaving 21 bases between them. The CDR3 has 17 residues. Germline V gives CDR1 KGHDR, CDR2 SFDVKD.